This TCR beta chain was retrieved from a study of T-cell memory formation after mild COVID-19 (dated by TCRdb to the early 2020s). A note on the overall study: TCR sequence clusters from the two donors were found to be largely donor specific. The cohort was made up of two young adult volunteers, one female and one male, who were previously healthy. Longitudinal TCRalpha and TCRbeta repertoire sequencing tracked T-cell clones expanding and contracting after mild COVID-19 in a couple of donors. Study-wide findings and limitations: Some responding clones were found in pre-infection memory, which suggests that pre-existing cross-reactive memory T cells took part in the SARS-CoV-2 response. Whether the second-wave clones peaking on day 37 were SARS-CoV-2 specific was not confirmed. Only a couple of mild cases were covered in the study, and larger cohorts including severe cases with pre-infection samples were considered necessary. Clones contracting from day 15 to 85 had balanced CD4/CD8 phenotypes, while a second wave expanding from day 15 to 37 was biased towards CD4+. Contracting CD4+ clones were found mainly in CM and EM memory subsets, while CD8+ clones were enriched in EMRA.

Ficoll-Paque density gradient centrifugation was the method used to isolate PBMCs. This clonotype was picked up a small number of times. This receptor's antigen is unknown. No base quality values were provided; no much bigger clone lies one nucleotide off. TCRdb lists the instrument as Illumina NovaSeq 6000. TCRalpha and TCRbeta cDNA libraries were constructed by 5'RACE with constant-segment primers, with sample barcodes and unique molecular identifiers being introduced. Trizol reagent was used to extract RNA from every sample. Libraries were amplified in two PCR steps, with a second sample barcode and Illumina TruSeq adapters added in the second step. Sequencing of libraries was performed on an Illumina NovaSeq with 2 x 150 bp paired-end reads. In the paper's pipeline: With migec v1.2.7, reads were demultiplexed and then collapsed into UMI-guided consensus sequences. With mixcr v2.1.11, UMI consensuses were aligned to TRA and TRB V and J templates and assembled into clonotypes. A clonotype was counted as expanded or contracted only if both edgeR and NoisET called the change significant, with noise models trained on biological replicates. For edgeR calls, the cutoffs were a false discovery rate-adjusted p below 0.01 and a log2 fold-change threshold of 1. As an exploratory analysis of dynamics, max-normalized trajectories of the 1000 most abundant clonotypes were examined with PCA combined with hierarchical clustering. Separately sequenced CD4+ and CD8+ repertoires were used to assign the CD4 or CD8 phenotype of responding clones. TCRdb reran the public reads through fastp at Q25 and MiXCR, keeping productive beta chains. Rows are combined by CDR3 protein, so each entry shows the most common genes and DNA. TCRdb's processing, not the study's, gives the V and J calls here. This sample is represented by about 200,000 distinct CDR3 sequences; around 16% of them were singletons. The top ten clonotypes cover 2% to 2.5% of the sample.

Deletion took 8 bases off V and 7 bases off J, with a span of 12 bases between the germline ends. The CDR3, cysteine through phenylalanine, is 12 amino acids long. Of all the DNA, just the CDR3 is kept, 36 bases in frame from base 1. Sequences were obtained from PBMCs or a T cell subset sorted from them (not recorded which). The rearrangement combines TRBV12-3 or TRBV12-4 with TRBJ2-1; tentative D gene TRBD2, with 6 bases matching. The origin of this receptor is an adult woman who had mild COVID-19 (a few samples of this study predate the infection). The sample titles of this study are shuffled in the database, so cell type and time point are left out; the donor was told from shared clones. The CDR3 reads as follows: CASGTLANEQFF. The nucleotide sequence is TGTGCCAGCGGGACTCTAGCAAATGAGCAGTTCTTC.